This T cell receptor (beta chain) was recovered during a study of early T cells in non-severe SARS-CoV-2 infection. Study details: Sequencing of unsorted whole blood was done on bulk RNA, leaving chains unpaired.

This clonotype has at least ten counts. TCRdb reprocessed the 5' RACE reads with MiXCR, giving one entry per CDR3 protein. The data contain 75,000 to 90,000 distinct CDR3 sequences, more than 9% of them seen just once; the ten biggest clones take up just over 8%. The CDR3 loop spans 13 amino acids. V lost 5 bases and J lost 7; bases outside the gene matches: 4. Germline CDR1 and CDR2: SEHNR and FQNEAQ (reference sequence). The sequence derives from an adult who was a healthcare worker with PCR-confirmed SARS-CoV-2 infection or an uninfected control (not recorded which). V is TRBV7-9 and J is TRBJ1-5; 8 nucleotides agree with TRBD1. Sequences were derived from whole blood, sampled at baseline. CDR3 bases: TGTGCCAGCAGCCGAGACAGGGGACAGCCCCAGCATTTT. Protein sequence: CASSRDRGQPQHF.